A single sample is the source of the 28 T cell receptor beta chains below, sequenced in a study of blood T cell repertoires in COVID-19. TCRdb keeps only in-frame clones here, not all; method: immunoSEQ multiplex PCR. The sample shows a few hundred thousand clones, 90% of them seen only once. The specimen was PBMCs or T cells enriched from blood (not recorded which). These receptors originate from a man in his thirties or forties who had been exposed to COVID-19.

The chain links TRBV5-3 to TRBJ1-1, with 7 nucleotides matching TRBD1. TRBV5-3 is an ORF; its function is uncertain. CDR3 length equals 14 residues. V trimming: 5 bases; J trimming: 3 bases; junction bases outside the gene matches: 7. This CDR3 is CARRPGTDDTEAFF. CDR3 nucleotides: TGTGCCAGAAGACCCGGGACAGACGACACTGAAGCTTTCTTT.

The rearrangement links TRBV7-3 to TRBJ1-1; 7 nucleotides match TRBD1. Germline CDR1 reads SGHTA; CDR2 reads FQGTGA. There are 16 residues in the CDR3. Trimming took 5 bases from V and 3 from J; bases not matched to a gene: 12. The CDR3 region has the DNA TGTGCCAGCAGCCTACTTCCGACAGGGAGCCACACTGAAGCTTTCTTT. It specifies CASSLLPTGSHTEAFF.

This clone appeared a single time. CDR3 residues: CASSPGTGGASGKLFF. As DNA, the CDR3 is TGTGCCAGCAGCCCCGGTACAGGGGGCGCATCCGGAAAACTGTTTTTT. The chain has TRBV6-6 and TRBJ1-4; 9 bases align to TRBD1. V was clipped by 6 bases and J by 10 bases; unmatched bases: 15. The germline V gene has CDR1 MNHNY and CDR2 SVGAGI (reference sequence). There are 16 residues in the CDR3.

The V and J genes are TRBV11-2 and TRBJ1-6; D gene unclear. V was clipped by 4 bases and J by 6 bases, with 7 bases between them. Germline CDR1 is SGHAT and CDR2 is FQNNGV. The CDR3 runs 13 residues. Here the CDR3 reads CASSWEGNSPLHF. As DNA, the CDR3 is TGTGCCAGCAGCTGGGAGGGTAATTCACCCCTCCACTTT.

V gene TRBV2 combines with J gene TRBJ1-2; D is possibly TRBD1 (5 bases). The CDR3 length is 11 residues. Germline values: CDR1 SNHLY, CDR2 FYNNEI. With 10 bases removed from V and 5 bases from J, the gap between germline ends came to 11 bases. CDR3 protein: CATLGGYGYTF. The CDR3 bases are TGTGCCACCCTCGGGGGTTATGGCTACACCTTC.

The V and J genes are TRBV7-9 and TRBJ1-1, with D perhaps matching TRBD1 (6 bases). This CDR3 is 13 amino acids long. Germline values: CDR1 SEHNR, CDR2 FQNEAQ (reference sequence). The V gene lost 5 bases and the J gene lost 3 bases, with 10 bases spanning the gap. The CDR3 spells CASSLKGDTEAFF. The CDR3 DNA is TGTGCCAGCAGCCTCAAGGGGGACACTGAAGCTTTCTTT.

This chain connects TRBV6-5 to TRBJ2-5; tentatively, D is TRBD2 (6 bases). The CDR3 sequence is 14 residues long. Germline CDR1 reads MNHEY; CDR2 reads SVGAGI. The V end was cut by 7 bases, the J end by 0 bases, with 12 bases between. CDR3 sequence reads: CASTAGPYQETQYF. In DNA, the CDR3 is TGTGCCAGCACGGCGGGGCCTTACCAAGAGACCCAGTACTTC.

The V gene is TRBV19, the J gene TRBJ2-4; 7 bases match TRBD1. Germline V CDR1 and CDR2: LNHDA, SQIVND (reference sequence). V gave up 1 base and J gave up 5 bases; unmatched junction bases: 5. This CDR3 is built from 15 residues. CDR3 DNA sequence: TGTGCCAGTAGTATAGCGGGGCAGGGGGAAAACATTCAGTACTTC. Residues: CASSIAGQGENIQYF.

This clone showed up just once. The gene calls are TRBV19 and TRBJ1-4; no firm D call. From germline, CDR1 is LNHDA and CDR2 SQIVND (reference sequence). This CDR3 is built from 14 residues. Trimming left V 5 bases short and J 5 bases short, with 12 bases between. Here the CDR3 DNA reads TGTGCCAGTAGTTGGGCAGTCGCCAATGAAAAACTGTTTTTT. Amino acids: CASSWAVANEKLFF.

The chain employs TRBV19 and TRBJ1-2; 9 bases line up with TRBD1. Unmatched junction bases numbered 2, after V lost 6 bases and J lost 3 bases. Germline CDR1 is LNHDA and CDR2 is SQIVND (reference sequence). The CDR3 spans 13 residues. The CDR3 sequence is CASRDRGDYGYTF. As DNA, the CDR3 is TGTGCCAGTAGGGACAGGGGTGACTATGGCTACACCTTC.

The sample holds one count of this clone. The chain is built from TRBV9 and TRBJ2-3; the match to TRBD2 covers 9 bases. V trimming: 3 bases; J trimming: 4 bases; junction bases outside the gene matches: 6. The CDR3 runs to 15 residues. Germline loops: CDR1 SGDLS, CDR2 YYNGEE. The CDR3 protein is CASSDAGGFADTQYF. DNA of the CDR3: TGTGCCAGCAGCGATGCGGGGGGGTTCGCAGATACGCAGTATTTT.

This clone was observed a handful of times. The chain recombines TRBV21-1 with TRBJ1-1; TRBD1 reflects the table's D call only, with no check against the DNA. TRBV21-1 has pseudogene status. The CDR3 covers 16 residues. CDR3 coding DNA: TGTGCCAGCAGCCCCGACCCAGGGGTAGGGAACACTGAAGCTTTCTTT. Its translation: CASSPDPGVGNTEAFF.

J is TRBJ1-2 and V is TRBV6-5, with 8 bases that match TRBD1. This CDR3 comprises 12 residues. Germline-derived CDR1 and CDR2 are MNHEY and SVGAGI. J was trimmed by 6 bases and V by 7 bases; bases with no gene match: 4. This CDR3 is CASKQGGDGYTF. As DNA, the CDR3 is TGTGCCAGCAAACAGGGGGGCGATGGCTACACCTTC.

The chain employs TRBV23-1 and TRBJ1-5; tentative D call: TRBD1 (5 bases). TRBV23-1 is treated as an ORF (open reading frame) with a function not yet certain. The ends were cut back, 3 bases at V and 1 base at J, with 19 bases in the middle. This CDR3 comprises 18 residues. This chain's CDR3 is CASSHFPPGGKSNQPQHF. In DNA form, the CDR3 reads TGCGCCAGCAGTCACTTCCCCCCGGGGGGAAAGAGCAATCAGCCCCAGCATTTT.

V gene TRBV10-3 combines with J gene TRBJ2-1; possible D gene TRBD1, 6 bases. The V gene lost 7 bases and the J gene lost 6 bases, with 16 bases spanning the gap. The length of the CDR3 is 14 residues. Germline CDR1 reads ENHRY; CDR2 reads SYGVKD. CDR3 protein: CAIMRQGQVNEQFF. CDR3 nucleotide sequence: TGTGCCATCATGCGGCAGGGGCAGGTCAATGAGCAGTTCTTC.

The V call is TRBV7-2, the J call TRBJ2-4, with 8 bases aligning to TRBD1. CDR3 length equals 17 residues. The V segment lost 5 bases and the J segment 3 bases; nucleotides outside the gene matches: 12. The germline V gene has CDR1 SGHTA and CDR2 FQGNSA. This CDR3 is CASSPPRQGIVKNIQYF. CDR3 DNA sequence: TGTGCCAGCAGCCCCCCCCGACAGGGGATAGTCAAAAACATTCAGTACTTC.

The chain is built from TRBV11-3 and TRBJ1-2; TRBD1 might be the D (5 bases). CDR1 and CDR2 (germline): SGHNT, YENEEA. Trimming left V 2 bases short and J 4 bases short, with 8 bases between. This CDR3 region has 13 residues. The CDR3: CASSLRGGYGYTF. The CDR3 nucleotides are TGTGCCAGCAGCTTAAGGGGAGGCTATGGCTACACCTTC.

The chain employs TRBV4-1 and TRBJ1-5; the match to TRBD1 covers 8 bases. This CDR3 has 14 residues. CDR1 and CDR2 (germline): MGHRA, YSYEKL. V was clipped by 3 bases and J by 6 bases; unmatched bases: 4. The CDR3 here is CASSQRTGSQPQHF. The CDR3 DNA sequence: TGCGCCAGCAGCCAGCGGACAGGGTCTCAGCCCCAGCATTTT.

This clone was seen a few times. The V gene is TRBV11-2, the J gene TRBJ1-2; no clear D gene. Germline V gene lookup returns CDR1 SGHAT and CDR2 FQNNGV. The CDR3 length is 15 residues. The V end was cut by 0 bases, the J end by 1 base, with 9 bases between. CDR3 nucleotides: TGTGCCAGCAGCTTAGAGCCCAGCGGTAACTATGGCTACACCTTC. It encodes CASSLEPSGNYGYTF.

The chain carries TRBV5-6 and TRBJ1-2, with 8 bases aligning to TRBD1. The CDR3 totals 15 residues. Unmatched junction bases numbered 5, after V lost 0 bases and J lost 4 bases. The germline gives CDR1 SGHDT, CDR2 YYEEEE. The CDR3 loop is CASSLDQGAVYGYTF. CDR3 DNA: TGTGCCAGCAGCTTGGACCAGGGGGCAGTCTATGGCTACACCTTC.

This clone was counted once. The chain joins TRBV5-6 to TRBJ2-7; TRBD2 matches 12 bases. The CDR3 loop spans 14 amino acids. With 4 bases clipped from V and 3 bases from J, the junction kept 2 bases outside the gene matches. The germline V gene encodes CDR1 SGHDT and CDR2 YYEEEE. CDR3: CASSTGLAGYEQYF. The CDR3 DNA reads as TGTGCCAGCAGCACGGGACTAGCGGGCTACGAGCAGTACTTC.

The rearrangement uses TRBV19 and TRBJ2-1; a possible D gene is TRBD2 (5 bases). The CDR3 extends over 13 amino acids. Germline loops: CDR1 LNHDA, CDR2 SQIVND (reference sequence). V was shortened by 9 bases and J by 4 bases, with 13 bases between the two germline ends. The DNA of the CDR3 is TGTGCCAGCGGGGTCGCCTCGTACAATGAGCAGTTCTTC. Protein sequence: CASGVASYNEQFF.

The rearrangement links TRBV7-3 to TRBJ2-1; TRBD2 agrees at 16 bases. V was clipped by 5 bases and J by 9 bases; unmatched bases: 7. Germline CDR1 and CDR2: SGHTA and FQGTGA. There are 16 residues in the CDR3. CDR3 DNA: TGTGCCAGCAGCGTCACCGGGACTAGCGGGAGGGGTGAGCAGTTCTTC. It yields the protein CASSVTGTSGRGEQFF. Filled out from reference TRBV7-3 and TRBJ2-1, the complete variable domain reads GAGVSQTPSNKVTEKGKYVELRCDPISGHTALYWYRQSLGQGPEFLIYFQGTGAADDSGLPNDRFFAVRPEGSVSTLKIQRTERGDSAVYLCASSVTGTSGRGEQFFGPGTRLTVL.

This clone was observed a single time. The V gene is TRBV14, the J gene TRBJ1-2, with 7 nucleotides matching TRBD1. The V and J ends lost 4 bases and 5 bases, in that order; junction bases with no gene match: 4. This CDR3 has 13 residues. Germline V CDR1 and CDR2: SGHDN, FVKESK. CDR3 region: CASSRDRDYGYTF. The CDR3 nucleotides are TGTGCCAGCAGCCGCGACAGGGATTATGGCTACACCTTC.

This rearrangement joins TRBV6-5 to TRBJ1-5; 7 bases are shared with TRBD1. Trimming removed 4 bases from V and 6 bases from J; junction bases left unmatched: 9. The CDR3 is 15 amino acids. CDR1 and CDR2 from the germline V gene are MNHEY and SVGAGI. The DNA of the CDR3 is TGTGCCAGCAGTTCCCGACAGGGATGGGGTCAGCCCCAGCATTTT. The encoded protein is CASSSRQGWGQPQHF.

The chain couples TRBV30 to TRBJ1-4; a weak D match, TRBD1 (5 bases). The CDR3 runs 14 residues. Germline V CDR1 and CDR2: GTSNPN, SVGIG (reference sequence). V shed 4 bases and J shed 8 bases, with 17 bases lying between them. Here the CDR3 DNA reads TGTGCCTGGAACCAGAATGGACAAGGCGAAAAACTGTTTTTT. Amino acids: CAWNQNGQGEKLFF.

This clone has a count of ten or more. The V call is TRBV2, the J call TRBJ1-1; D uncertain. Trimming cost V 5 bases and J 0 bases, with 10 bases left between them. Germline lookup yields CDR1 SNHLY and CDR2 FYNNEI. The CDR3 length is 14 residues. As DNA, the CDR3 is TGTGCCAGCAGTCTGGAGCTTGTGAACACTGAAGCTTTCTTT. It translates to CASSLELVNTEAFF.

The chain joins TRBV7-3 to TRBJ2-1; TRBD2 agrees at 9 bases. The CDR3 is 16 residues long. CDR1 SGHTA and CDR2 FQGTGA come from the germline V gene. V was clipped by 2 bases and J by 4 bases; unmatched bases: 6. CDR3 amino acids: CASSLEGTSKYNEQFF. The CDR3 coding sequence is TGTGCCAGCAGCTTAGAGGGGACTAGCAAGTACAATGAGCAGTTCTTC.